The rows below give T cell receptor beta chains drawn from one sample of a study of shared clonotypes between healthy human individuals. Sequencing used immunoSEQ multiplex PCR; TCRdb keeps in-frame clones, though not all of them. The table has 1.6 million or so clones, roughly 96% seen once. Sequencing was carried out using naive CD4+ T cells sorted from blood. The receptor set was obtained from a man aged 25-45 years in good health. The CDR3 runs from the conserved cysteine through the conserved F or W. Each record gives: J gene, D gene, V gene, CDR3 protein. The D gene is left open where the match is weak.

>TRBJ2-7|NA|TRBV7-8
CASSLTQEQYF
>TRBJ2-3|TRBD2|TRBV5-4
CASSLRSGSPTDTQYF
>TRBJ2-7|NA|TRBV6-6
CASSYFQSLSSYEQYF
>TRBJ2-1|NA|TRBV7-2
CASSLLHYNEQFF
>TRBJ1-5|NA|TRBV28
CASSFSGVGNQPQHF
>TRBJ2-1|TRBD2|TRBV4-3
CASSQDPPETSGRDEQFF
>TRBJ1-5|TRBD1|TRBV19
CASTTGFSNQPQHF
>TRBJ1-4|NA|TRBV30
CAWSVSVNEKLFF
>TRBJ2-7|TRBD1|TRBV5-1
CASTSSGGAPSKRTYEQYF
>TRBJ2-3|NA|TRBV15
CATSRDLSIISTDTQYF
>TRBJ2-1|TRBD2|TRBV13
CASSLVASGSLTQFF
>TRBJ1-2|NA|TRBV28
CASSFSSWDNYGYTF
>TRBJ1-5|TRBD1|TRBV28
CASTLGTGVQPQHF
>TRBJ2-5|TRBD1|TRBV10-3
CATTGQGIETQYF
>TRBJ2-2|NA|TRBV5-4
CASSSYIELFF
>TRBJ2-3|TRBD1|TRBV18
CASSPGTGSTDTQYF
>TRBJ2-3|NA|TRBV5-4
CASSLPGEAASTDTQYF
>TRBJ2-1|TRBD2|TRBV2
CASSPGTSGRARYEQFF
>TRBJ1-1|NA|TRBV29-1
CSVGSLWGRGDTEAFF
>TRBJ2-1|NA|TRBV4-3
CASSQEPAGEQFF
>TRBJ1-2|NA|TRBV6-1
CASSDSNDYGYTF
>TRBJ1-2|NA|TRBV7-9
CASSLSGRDLNYGYTF
>TRBJ2-1|TRBD2|TRBV14
CASSFRTSGRALYNEQFF
>TRBJ1-4|NA|TRBV6-5
CASSYRKVSLEKLFF
>TRBJ1-1|TRBD1|TRBV9
CASSVTWTGGTEAFF
>TRBJ2-7|NA|TRBV7-8
CASSPRTVSSYEQYF
>TRBJ1-4|NA|TRBV30
CAWRVQRDEKLFF
>TRBJ1-3|NA|TRBV18
CASSPPRGRGTSGNTIYF
>TRBJ2-7|NA|TRBV29-1
CSVDPGPLAGEQYF
>TRBJ2-7|NA|TRBV7-9
CASSSRPGGVNEQYF
>TRBJ2-1|NA|TRBV5-1
CASSRGDVDEQFF
>TRBJ2-1|NA|TRBV28
CASSLSSSGNEQFF
>TRBJ2-1|TRBD2|TRBV5-1
CASSLAPTSGSNEQFF
>TRBJ2-7|NA|TRBV28
CASSLWGYEQYF
>TRBJ1-1|TRBD1|TRBV11-2
CASSANRQGANTEAFF
>TRBJ2-5|NA|TRBV6-5
CASTQTRGGPTQYF
>TRBJ1-4|TRBD1|TRBV28
CASSFRGLGWELFF
>TRBJ1-1|TRBD1|TRBV28
CASTSGGATEAFF
>TRBJ2-1|NA|TRBV5-1
CASSIDSLVEKKQFF
>TRBJ1-4|NA|TRBV19
CASSRAATNEKLFF
>TRBJ1-4|NA|TRBV6-5
CASSYIGKREEKLFF
>TRBJ2-3|NA|TRBV30
CAWSVWLALRTDTQYF
>TRBJ1-1|NA|TRBV15
CATSRSHGAAEAFF
>TRBJ2-1|NA|TRBV9
CASSVGSTDSYNEQFF
>TRBJ2-5|TRBD2|TRBV7-2
CASSLPPLLAGGETQYF
>TRBJ2-3|NA|TRBV6-1
CASSEAHSTNTDTQYF
>TRBJ2-7|NA|TRBV7-9
CASSPRTWQGAYEQYF
>TRBJ2-7|NA|TRBV5-8
CASSLLLEQYF
>TRBJ2-1|NA|TRBV6-9
CASSYLGQLYNEQFF
>TRBJ2-3|TRBD2|TRBV19
CASSPPKREGVSGYF
>TRBJ2-2|NA|TRBV10-1
CASSRKGTGELFF
>TRBJ1-1|NA|TRBV6-1
CASNLDQFYEAFF
>TRBJ1-3|NA|TRBV18
CASSLDSNGDTIYF
>TRBJ2-7|TRBD2|TRBV28
CASSTWTSVEQYF
>TRBJ2-2|NA|TRBV10-2
CASEGDNTGELFF
>TRBJ2-7|TRBD1|TRBV29-1
CSVGDRGDEQYF